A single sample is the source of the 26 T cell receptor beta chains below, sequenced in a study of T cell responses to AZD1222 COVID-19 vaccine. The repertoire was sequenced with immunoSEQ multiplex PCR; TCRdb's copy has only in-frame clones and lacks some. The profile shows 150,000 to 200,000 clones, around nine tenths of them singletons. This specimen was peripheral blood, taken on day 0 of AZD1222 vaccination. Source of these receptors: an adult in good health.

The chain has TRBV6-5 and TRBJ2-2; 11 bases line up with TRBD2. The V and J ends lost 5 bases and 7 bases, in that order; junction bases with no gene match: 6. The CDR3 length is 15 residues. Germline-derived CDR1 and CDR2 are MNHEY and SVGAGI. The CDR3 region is CASSRSGGEVGELFF. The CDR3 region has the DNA TGTGCCAGCAGTCGTAGCGGGGGGGAGGTCGGGGAGCTGTTTTTT.

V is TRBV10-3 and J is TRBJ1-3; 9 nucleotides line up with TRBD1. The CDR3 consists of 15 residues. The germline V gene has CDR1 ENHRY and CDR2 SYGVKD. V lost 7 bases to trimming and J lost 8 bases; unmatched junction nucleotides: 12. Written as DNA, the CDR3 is TGTGCCATCATTCCGGACAGGGGTGTCGGAGACACCATATATTTT. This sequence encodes CAIIPDRGVGDTIYF.

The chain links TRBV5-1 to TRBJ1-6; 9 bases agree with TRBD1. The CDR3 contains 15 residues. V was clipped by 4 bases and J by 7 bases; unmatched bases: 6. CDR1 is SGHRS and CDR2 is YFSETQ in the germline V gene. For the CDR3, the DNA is TGCGCCAGCAGCACCGGACAGGGGACAAATTCACCCCTCCACTTT. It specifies CASSTGQGTNSPLHF. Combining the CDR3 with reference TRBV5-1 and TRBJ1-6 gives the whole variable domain KAGVTQTPRYLIKTRGQQVTLSCSPISGHRSVSWYQQTPGQGLQFLFEYFSETQRNKGNFPGRFSGRQFSNSRSEMNVSTLELGDSALYLCASSTGQGTNSPLHFGNGTRLTVT.

The CDR3 is CASSPTPQGNYGYTF. The CDR3 DNA reads TGTGCCAGCAGCCCTACCCCACAGGGGAACTATGGCTACACCTTC. The chain has TRBV5-6 and TRBJ1-2, with TRBD1 matching over 7 bases. Germline loops: CDR1 SGHDT, CDR2 YYEEEE. The CDR3 loop spans 15 amino acids. V lost 4 bases and J lost 2; bases outside the gene matches: 8.

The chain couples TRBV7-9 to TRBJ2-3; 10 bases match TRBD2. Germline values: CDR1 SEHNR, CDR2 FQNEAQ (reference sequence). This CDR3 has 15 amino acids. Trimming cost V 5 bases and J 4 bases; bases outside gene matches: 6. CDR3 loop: CASSPQREGPDTQYF. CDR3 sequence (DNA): TGTGCCAGCAGCCCTCAGCGGGAGGGACCAGATACGCAGTATTTT.

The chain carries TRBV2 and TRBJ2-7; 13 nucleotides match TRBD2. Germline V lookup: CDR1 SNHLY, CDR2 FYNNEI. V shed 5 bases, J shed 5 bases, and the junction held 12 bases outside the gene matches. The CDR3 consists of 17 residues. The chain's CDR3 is CASSFTTSGRALHEQYF. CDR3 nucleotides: TGTGCCAGCAGTTTCACTACTAGCGGGAGGGCCCTCCACGAGCAGTACTTC.

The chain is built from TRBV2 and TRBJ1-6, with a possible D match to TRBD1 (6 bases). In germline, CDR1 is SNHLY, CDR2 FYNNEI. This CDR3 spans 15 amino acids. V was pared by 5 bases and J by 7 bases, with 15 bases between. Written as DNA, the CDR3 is TGTGCCAGCAGTTCGACCATGCAGGGGAATTCACCCCTCCACTTT. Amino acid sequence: CASSSTMQGNSPLHF.

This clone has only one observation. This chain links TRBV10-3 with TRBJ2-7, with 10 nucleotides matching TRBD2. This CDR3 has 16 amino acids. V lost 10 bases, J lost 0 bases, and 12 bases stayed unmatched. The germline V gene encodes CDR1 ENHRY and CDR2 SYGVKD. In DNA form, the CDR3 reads TGTGCCACTTCAGGGGGGGGGACTAGCGTCTCCTACGAGCAGTACTTC. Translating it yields CATSGGGTSVSYEQYF.

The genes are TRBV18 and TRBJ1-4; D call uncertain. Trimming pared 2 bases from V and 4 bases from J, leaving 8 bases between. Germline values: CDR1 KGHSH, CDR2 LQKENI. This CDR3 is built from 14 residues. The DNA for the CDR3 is TGTGCCAGCTCACCAACCGGGTTTAATGAAAAACTGTTTTTT. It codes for CASSPTGFNEKLFF.

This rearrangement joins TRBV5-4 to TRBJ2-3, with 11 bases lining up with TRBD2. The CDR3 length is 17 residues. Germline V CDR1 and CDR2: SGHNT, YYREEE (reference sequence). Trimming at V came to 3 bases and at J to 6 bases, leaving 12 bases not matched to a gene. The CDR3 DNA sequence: TGTGCCAGCAGCTCTACGCTTAGCGGGAGGGCCAGGGATACGCAGTATTTT. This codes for CASSSTLSGRARDTQYF.

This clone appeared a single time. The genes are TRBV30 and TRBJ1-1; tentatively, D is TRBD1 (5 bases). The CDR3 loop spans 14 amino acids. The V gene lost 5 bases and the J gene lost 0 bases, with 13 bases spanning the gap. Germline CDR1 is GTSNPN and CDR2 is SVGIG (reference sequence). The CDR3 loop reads CAWGGVLLNTEAFF. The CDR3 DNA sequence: TGTGCCTGGGGGGGGGTTCTTCTGAACACTGAAGCTTTCTTT.

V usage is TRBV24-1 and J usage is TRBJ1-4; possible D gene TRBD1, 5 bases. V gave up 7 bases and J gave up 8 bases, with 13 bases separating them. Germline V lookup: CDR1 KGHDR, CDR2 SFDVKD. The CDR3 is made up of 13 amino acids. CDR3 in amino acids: CATRSPGFEKLFF. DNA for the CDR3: TGTGCCACCAGAAGCCCAGGGTTCGAAAAACTGTTTTTT.

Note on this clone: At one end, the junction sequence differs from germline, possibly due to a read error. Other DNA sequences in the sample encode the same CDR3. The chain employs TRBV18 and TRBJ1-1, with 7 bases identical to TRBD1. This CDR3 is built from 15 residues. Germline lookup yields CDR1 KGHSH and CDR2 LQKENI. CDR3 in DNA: TGCGCCAGCTCACCACCGGGACAGATGAACACTGAAGCTTTCTTT. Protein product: CASSPPGQMNTEAFF. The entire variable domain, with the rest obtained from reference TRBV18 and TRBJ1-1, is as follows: NAGVMQNPRHLVRRRGQEARLRCSPMKGHSHVYWYRQLPEEGLKFMVYLQKENIIDESGMPKERFSAEFPKEGPSILRIQQVVRGDSAAYFCASSPPGQMNTEAFFGQGTRLTVV.

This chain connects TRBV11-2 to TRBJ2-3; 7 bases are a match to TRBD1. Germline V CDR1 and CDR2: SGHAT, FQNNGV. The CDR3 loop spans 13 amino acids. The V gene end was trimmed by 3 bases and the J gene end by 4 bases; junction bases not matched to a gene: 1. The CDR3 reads CASSLRGPDTQYF. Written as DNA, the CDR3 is TGTGCCAGCAGCTTGAGGGGGCCAGATACGCAGTATTTT.

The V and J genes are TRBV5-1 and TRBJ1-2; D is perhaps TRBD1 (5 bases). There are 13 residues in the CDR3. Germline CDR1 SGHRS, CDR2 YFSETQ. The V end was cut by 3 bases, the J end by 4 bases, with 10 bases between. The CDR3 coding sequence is TGCGCCAGCAGCTCGGCAGGGCCCTATGGCTACACCTTC. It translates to CASSSAGPYGYTF.

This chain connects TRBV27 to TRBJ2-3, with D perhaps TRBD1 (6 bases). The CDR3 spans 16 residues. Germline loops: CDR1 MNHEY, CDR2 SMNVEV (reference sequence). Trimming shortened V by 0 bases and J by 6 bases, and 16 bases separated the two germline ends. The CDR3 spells CASSLSGGWQGDTQYF. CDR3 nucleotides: TGTGCCAGCAGTTTATCGGGCGGGTGGCAGGGGGATACGCAGTATTTT.

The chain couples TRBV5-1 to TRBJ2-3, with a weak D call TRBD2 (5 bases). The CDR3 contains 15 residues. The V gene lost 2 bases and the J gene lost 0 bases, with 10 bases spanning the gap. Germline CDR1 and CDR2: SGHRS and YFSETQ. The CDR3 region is CASSLGGSSTDTQYF. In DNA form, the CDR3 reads TGCGCCAGCAGCTTAGGCGGGTCTAGCACAGATACGCAGTATTTT. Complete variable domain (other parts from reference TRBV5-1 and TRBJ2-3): KAGVTQTPRYLIKTRGQQVTLSCSPISGHRSVSWYQQTPGQGLQFLFEYFSETQRNKGNFPGRFSGRQFSNSRSEMNVSTLELGDSALYLCASSLGGSSTDTQYFGPGTRLTVL.

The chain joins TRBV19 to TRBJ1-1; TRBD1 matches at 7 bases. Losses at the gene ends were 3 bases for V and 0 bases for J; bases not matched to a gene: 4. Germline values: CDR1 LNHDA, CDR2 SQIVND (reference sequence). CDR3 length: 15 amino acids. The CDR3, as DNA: TGTGCCAGTAGTATTTTACAGGGGTTGAACACTGAAGCTTTCTTT. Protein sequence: CASSILQGLNTEAFF.

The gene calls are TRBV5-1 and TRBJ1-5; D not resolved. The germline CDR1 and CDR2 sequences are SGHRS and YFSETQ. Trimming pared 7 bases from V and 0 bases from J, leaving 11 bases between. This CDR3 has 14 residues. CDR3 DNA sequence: TGCGCCAGCGCCCCCGACAATAGCAATCAGCCCCAGCATTTT. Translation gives CASAPDNSNQPQHF. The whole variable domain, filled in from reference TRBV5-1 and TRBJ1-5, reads KAGVTQTPRYLIKTRGQQVTLSCSPISGHRSVSWYQQTPGQGLQFLFEYFSETQRNKGNFPGRFSGRQFSNSRSEMNVSTLELGDSALYLCASAPDNSNQPQHFGDGTRLSIL.

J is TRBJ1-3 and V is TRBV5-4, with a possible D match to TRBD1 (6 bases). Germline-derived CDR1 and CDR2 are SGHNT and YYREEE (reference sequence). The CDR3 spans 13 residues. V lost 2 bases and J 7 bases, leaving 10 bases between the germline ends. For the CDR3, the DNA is TGTGCCAGCAGCTTACAACAGGGTAACACCATATATTTT. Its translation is CASSLQQGNTIYF.

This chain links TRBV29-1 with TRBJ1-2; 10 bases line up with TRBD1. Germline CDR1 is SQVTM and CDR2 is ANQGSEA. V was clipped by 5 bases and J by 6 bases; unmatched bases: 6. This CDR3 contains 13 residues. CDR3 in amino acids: CSVLRDRGNGYTF. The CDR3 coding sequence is TGCAGCGTTCTCCGGGACAGGGGTAATGGCTACACCTTC.

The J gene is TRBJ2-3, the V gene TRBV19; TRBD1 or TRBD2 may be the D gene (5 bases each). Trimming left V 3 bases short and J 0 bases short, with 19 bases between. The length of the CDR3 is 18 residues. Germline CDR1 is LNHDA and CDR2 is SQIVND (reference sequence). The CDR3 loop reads CASSIPGGVSTSTDTQYF. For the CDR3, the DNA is TGTGCCAGTAGTATCCCTGGGGGAGTGTCAACTAGCACAGATACGCAGTATTTT.

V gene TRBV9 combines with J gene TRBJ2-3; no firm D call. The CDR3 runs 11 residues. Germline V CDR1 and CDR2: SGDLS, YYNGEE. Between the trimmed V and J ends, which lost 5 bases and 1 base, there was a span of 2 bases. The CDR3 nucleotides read TGTGCCAGCAGAGGCACAGATACGCAGTATTTT. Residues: CASRGTDTQYF.

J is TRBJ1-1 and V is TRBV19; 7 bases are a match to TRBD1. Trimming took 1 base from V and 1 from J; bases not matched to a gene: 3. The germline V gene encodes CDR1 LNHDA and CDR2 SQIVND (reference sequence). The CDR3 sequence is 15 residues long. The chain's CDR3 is CASSIGPGGNTEAFF. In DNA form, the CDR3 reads TGTGCCAGTAGTATAGGCCCAGGGGGGAACACTGAAGCTTTCTTT. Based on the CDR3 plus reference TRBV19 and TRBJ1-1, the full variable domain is DGGITQSPKYLFRKEGQNVTLSCEQNLNHDAMYWYRQDPGQGLRLIYYSQIVNDFQKGDIAEGYSVSREKKESFPLTVTSAQKNPTAFYLCASSIGPGGNTEAFFGQGTRLTVV.

CDR3 sequence reads: CASSLPGEGGYTF. The CDR3 nucleotides are TGTGCCAGCAGTTTGCCAGGGGAGGGTGGCTACACCTTC. The chain links TRBV12-3 or TRBV12-4 to TRBJ1-2, with D perhaps TRBD1 (6 bases). The CDR3 loop spans 13 amino acids. V lost 3 bases to trimming and J lost 7 bases, with 12 bases between them.

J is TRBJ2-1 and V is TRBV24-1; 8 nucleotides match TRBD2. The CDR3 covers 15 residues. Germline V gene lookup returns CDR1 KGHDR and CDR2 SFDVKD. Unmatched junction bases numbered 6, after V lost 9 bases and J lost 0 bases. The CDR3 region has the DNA TGTGCCACCGCCTCCGGGACTAGCTCCTACAATGAGCAGTTCTTC. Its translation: CATASGTSSYNEQFF.